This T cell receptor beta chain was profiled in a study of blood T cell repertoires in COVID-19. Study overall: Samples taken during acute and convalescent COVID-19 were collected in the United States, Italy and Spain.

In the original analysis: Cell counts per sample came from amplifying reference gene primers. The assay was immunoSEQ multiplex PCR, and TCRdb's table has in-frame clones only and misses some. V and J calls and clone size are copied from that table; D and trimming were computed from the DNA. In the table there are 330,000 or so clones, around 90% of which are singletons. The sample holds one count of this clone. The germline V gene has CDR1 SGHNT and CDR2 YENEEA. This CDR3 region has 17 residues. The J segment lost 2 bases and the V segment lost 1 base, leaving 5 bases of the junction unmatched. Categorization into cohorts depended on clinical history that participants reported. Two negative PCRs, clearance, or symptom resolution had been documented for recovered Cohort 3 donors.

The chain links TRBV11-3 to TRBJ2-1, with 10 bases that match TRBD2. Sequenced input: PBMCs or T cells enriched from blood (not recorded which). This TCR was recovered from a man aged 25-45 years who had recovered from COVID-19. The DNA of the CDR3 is TGTGCCAGCAGCTTAGGGACCGGGACTAGCGCCTACAATGAGCAGTTCTTC. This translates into CASSLGTGTSAYNEQFF.